The next 7 T cell receptor beta chains were all read from a single sample in a study of CXCR3-negative and CXCR3-positive naive CD8 T cells. Researchers prepared the TRB cDNA libraries using 5' RACE with UMI labels. TCRdb reprocessed the 5' RACE reads, with one entry per CDR3 protein and no DNA. This sample's table reports around 84,000 distinct CDR3 sequences. These TCRs are of unknown antigen specificity. The study's findings and limits: For CXCR3-positive naive cells, TRB CDR3s were more hydrophobic than those of CXCR3-negative naive cells.

Source material: naive CXCR3+ CD8+ T cells from blood. Subset meaning: CD45RO-CCR7+CD27+CD95- naive CD8+ T cells expressing CXCR3 (TNR3+). The receptors come from a human donor in good health. Some clones in this sample may be carry-over from other donors' samples.

The V and J genes are TRBV6-2 or TRBV6-3 and TRBJ1-1. CDR1 and CDR2 from the germline V gene are MNHEY and SVGEGT. This CDR3 spans 14 amino acids. The CDR3 loop is CASLSKVRITEAFF.

This chain joins TRBV28 and TRBJ1-5; TCRdb's D call, TRBD1, is unchecked because there is no DNA. CDR1 MDHEN and CDR2 SYDVKM come from the germline V gene. The CDR3 runs to 16 residues. This chain's CDR3 is CASNMAGGGSNQPQHF.

This chain uses TRBV4-1 with TRBJ2-1; TCRdb outputs TRBD1, but without DNA this stays unchecked. Germline V gene sequence: CDR1 MGHRA, CDR2 YSYEKL. The CDR3 sequence is 16 residues long. The chain's CDR3 is CASSQEVSRGLNEQFF.

The V call is TRBV4-3, the J call TRBJ2-3. CDR3 length: 16 residues. CDR1 is LGHNA, CDR2 YSLEER, per germline. The chain's CDR3 is CASSQDISRSTDTQYF.

V usage is TRBV20-1 and J usage is TRBJ1-6. Germline CDR1 DFQATT, CDR2 SNEGSKA (reference sequence). This CDR3 is built from 19 residues. CDR3 protein: CSARVPEGLRKGDNSPLHF.

The chain has TRBV19 and TRBJ2-7; the D call of TRBD1 rests on TCRdb alone, since no DNA is present to check it. CDR3 length: 15 residues. CDR1 LNHDA and CDR2 SQIVND come from the germline V gene (reference sequence). CDR3 protein: CASSPGTGLIYEQYF. The entire variable domain, with the rest obtained from reference TRBV19 and TRBJ2-7, is as follows: DGGITQSPKYLFRKEGQNVTLSCEQNLNHDAMYWYRQDPGQGLRLIYYSQIVNDFQKGDIAEGYSVSREKKESFPLTVTSAQKNPTAFYLCASSPGTGLIYEQYFGPGTRLTVT.

The CDR3 here is CASSYPFSGDYEQYF. The chain combines TRBV6-2 or TRBV6-3 with TRBJ2-7; TCRdb returns TRBD2, unconfirmable since there is no DNA. Germline CDR1 and CDR2: MNHEY and SVGEGT. The CDR3 has 15 amino acids.